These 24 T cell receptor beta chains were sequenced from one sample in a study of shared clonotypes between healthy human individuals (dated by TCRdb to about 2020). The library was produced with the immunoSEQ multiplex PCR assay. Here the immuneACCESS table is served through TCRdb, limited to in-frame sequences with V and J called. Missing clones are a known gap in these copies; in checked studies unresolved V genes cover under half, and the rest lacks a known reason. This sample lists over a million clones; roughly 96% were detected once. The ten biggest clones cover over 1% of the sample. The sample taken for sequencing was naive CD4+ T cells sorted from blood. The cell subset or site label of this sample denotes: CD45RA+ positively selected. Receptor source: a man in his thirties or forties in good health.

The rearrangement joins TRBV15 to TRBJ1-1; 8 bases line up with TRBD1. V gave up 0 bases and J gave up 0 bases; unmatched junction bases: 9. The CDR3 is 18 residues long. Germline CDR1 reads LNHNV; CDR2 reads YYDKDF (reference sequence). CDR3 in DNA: TGTGCCACCAGCAGAGATTTCCCGAGACAGGGGCTGAACACTGAAGCTTTCTTT. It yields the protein CATSRDFPRQGLNTEAFF.

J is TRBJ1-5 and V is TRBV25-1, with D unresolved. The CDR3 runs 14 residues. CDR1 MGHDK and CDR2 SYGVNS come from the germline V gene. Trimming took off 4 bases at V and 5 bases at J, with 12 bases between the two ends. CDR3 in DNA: TGTGCCAGCAGTGGTGTGGGAACTTATCAGCCCCAGCATTTT. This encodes CASSGVGTYQPQHF.

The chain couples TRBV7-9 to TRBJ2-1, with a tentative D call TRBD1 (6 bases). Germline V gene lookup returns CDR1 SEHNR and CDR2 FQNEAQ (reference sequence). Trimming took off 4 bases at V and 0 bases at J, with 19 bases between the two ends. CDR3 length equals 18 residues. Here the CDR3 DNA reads TGTGCCAGCAGCTCCCGACTCTCGAGGACAGCCTCCTACAATGAGCAGTTCTTC. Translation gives CASSSRLSRTASYNEQFF.

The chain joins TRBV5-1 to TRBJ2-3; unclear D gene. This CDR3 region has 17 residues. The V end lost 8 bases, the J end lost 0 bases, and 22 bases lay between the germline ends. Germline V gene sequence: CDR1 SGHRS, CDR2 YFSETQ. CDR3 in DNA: TGCGCCAGATCGACACGGCCCCCGACGGTAAGCACAGATACGCAGTATTTT. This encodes CARSTRPPTVSTDTQYF.

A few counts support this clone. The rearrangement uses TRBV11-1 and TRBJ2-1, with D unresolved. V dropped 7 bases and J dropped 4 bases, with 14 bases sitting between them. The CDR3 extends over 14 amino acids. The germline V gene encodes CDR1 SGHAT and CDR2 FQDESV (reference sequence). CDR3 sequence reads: CASTSEASYNEQFF. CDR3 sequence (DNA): TGTGCCAGCACGTCCGAGGCTTCGTACAATGAGCAGTTCTTC.

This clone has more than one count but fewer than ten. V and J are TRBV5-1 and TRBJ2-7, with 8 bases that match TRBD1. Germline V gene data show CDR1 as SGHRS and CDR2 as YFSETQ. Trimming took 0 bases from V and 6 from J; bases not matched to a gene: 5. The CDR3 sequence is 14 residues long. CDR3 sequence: CASSLGVRGPEQYF. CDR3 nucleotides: TGCGCCAGCAGCTTGGGAGTCAGGGGGCCCGAGCAGTACTTC.

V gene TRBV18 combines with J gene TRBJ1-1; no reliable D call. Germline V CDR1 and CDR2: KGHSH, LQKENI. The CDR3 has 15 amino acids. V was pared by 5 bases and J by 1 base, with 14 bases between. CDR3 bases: TGTGCCAGCTCAACCACCGGGCAGTGGAACACTGAAGCTTTCTTT. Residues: CASSTTGQWNTEAFF.

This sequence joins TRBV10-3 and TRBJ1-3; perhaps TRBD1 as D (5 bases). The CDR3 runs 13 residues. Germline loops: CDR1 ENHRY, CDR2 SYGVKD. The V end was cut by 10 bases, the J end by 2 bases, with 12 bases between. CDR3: CATRQLPGNTIYF. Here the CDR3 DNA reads TGTGCCACCCGACAGCTTCCTGGAAACACCATATATTTT.

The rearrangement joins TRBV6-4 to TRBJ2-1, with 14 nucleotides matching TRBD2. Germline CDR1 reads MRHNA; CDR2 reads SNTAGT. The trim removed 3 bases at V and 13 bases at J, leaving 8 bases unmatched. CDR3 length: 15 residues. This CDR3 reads CASSDLTSGRAFQFF. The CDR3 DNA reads TGTGCCAGCAGTGATTTGACTAGCGGGAGGGCCTTTCAGTTCTTC.

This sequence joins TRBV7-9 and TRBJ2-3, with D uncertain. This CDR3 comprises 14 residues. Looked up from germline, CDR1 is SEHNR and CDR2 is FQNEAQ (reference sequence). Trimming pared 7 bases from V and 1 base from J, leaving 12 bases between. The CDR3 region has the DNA TGTGCCAGCAATCCGAGCAGGCGCACAGATACGCAGTATTTT. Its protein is CASNPSRRTDTQYF.

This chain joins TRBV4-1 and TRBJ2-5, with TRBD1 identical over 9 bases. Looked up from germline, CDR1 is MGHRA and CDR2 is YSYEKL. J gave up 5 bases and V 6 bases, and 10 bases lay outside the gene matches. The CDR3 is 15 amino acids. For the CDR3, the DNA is TGCGCCAGCAGACTAGCCGGGACAGGGTGGGAGACCCAGTACTTC. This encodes CASRLAGTGWETQYF.

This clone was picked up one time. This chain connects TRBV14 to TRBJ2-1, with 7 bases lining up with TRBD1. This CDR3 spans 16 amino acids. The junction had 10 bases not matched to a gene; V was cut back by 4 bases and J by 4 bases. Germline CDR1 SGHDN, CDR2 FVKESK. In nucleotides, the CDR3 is TGTGCCAGCAGCCCGGCCAAGGGGACAGCATACAATGAGCAGTTCTTC. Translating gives CASSPAKGTAYNEQFF.

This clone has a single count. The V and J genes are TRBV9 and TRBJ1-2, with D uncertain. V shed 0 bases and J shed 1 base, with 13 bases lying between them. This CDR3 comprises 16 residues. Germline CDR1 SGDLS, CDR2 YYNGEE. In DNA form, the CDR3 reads TGTGCCAGCAGCGTAGAAGGCAGAACCTTTAACTATGGCTACACCTTC. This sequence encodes CASSVEGRTFNYGYTF.

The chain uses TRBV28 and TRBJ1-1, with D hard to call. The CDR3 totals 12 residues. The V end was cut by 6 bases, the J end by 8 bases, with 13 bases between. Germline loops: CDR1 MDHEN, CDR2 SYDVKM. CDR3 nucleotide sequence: TGTGCCAGCAGGCCGTTGCGGGGAGAAGCTTTCTTT. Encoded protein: CASRPLRGEAFF.

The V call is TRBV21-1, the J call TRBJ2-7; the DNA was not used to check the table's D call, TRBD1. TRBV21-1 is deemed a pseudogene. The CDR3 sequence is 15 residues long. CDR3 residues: CASSGRGTGSLEQYF. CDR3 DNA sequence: TGTGCCAGCAGCGGGAGGGGGACAGGGTCTCTCGAGCAGTACTTC.

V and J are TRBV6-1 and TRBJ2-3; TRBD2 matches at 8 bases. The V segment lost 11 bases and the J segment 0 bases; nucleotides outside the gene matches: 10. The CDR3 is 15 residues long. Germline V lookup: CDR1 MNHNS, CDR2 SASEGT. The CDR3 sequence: CAVAGTSGSTDTQYF. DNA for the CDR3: TGTGCCGTCGCGGGAACTAGCGGTAGCACAGATACGCAGTATTTT.

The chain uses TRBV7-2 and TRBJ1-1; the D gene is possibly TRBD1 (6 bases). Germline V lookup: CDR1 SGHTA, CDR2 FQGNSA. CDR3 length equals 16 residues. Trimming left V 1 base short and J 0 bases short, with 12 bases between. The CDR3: CASSLVGGRVNTEAFF. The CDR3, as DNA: TGTGCCAGCAGCTTAGTGGGGGGCAGGGTGAACACTGAAGCTTTCTTT.

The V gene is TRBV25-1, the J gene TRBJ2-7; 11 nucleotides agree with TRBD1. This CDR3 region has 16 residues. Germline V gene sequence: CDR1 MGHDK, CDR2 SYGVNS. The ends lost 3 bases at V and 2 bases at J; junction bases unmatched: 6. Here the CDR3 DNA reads TGTGCCAGCAGTGATCCCGGGGACAGGGGGACCTACGAGCAGTACTTC. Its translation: CASSDPGDRGTYEQYF.

The CDR3 spells CASSVSSYEQYF. Written as DNA, the CDR3 is TGTGCCAGCAGCGTAAGCTCCTACGAGCAGTACTTC. The chain is built from TRBV7-9 and TRBJ2-7; D uncertain. Germline lookup yields CDR1 SEHNR and CDR2 FQNEAQ (reference sequence). The CDR3 is made up of 12 amino acids. V lost 5 bases and J 0 bases, leaving 5 bases between the germline ends. Full variable domain (outside the CDR3, taken from reference TRBV7-9 and TRBJ2-7): DTGVSQNPRHKITKRGQNVTFRCDPISEHNRLYWYRQTLGQGPEFLTYFQNEAQLEKSRLLSDRFSAERPKGSFSTLEIQRTEQGDSAMYLCASSVSSYEQYFGPGTRLTVT.

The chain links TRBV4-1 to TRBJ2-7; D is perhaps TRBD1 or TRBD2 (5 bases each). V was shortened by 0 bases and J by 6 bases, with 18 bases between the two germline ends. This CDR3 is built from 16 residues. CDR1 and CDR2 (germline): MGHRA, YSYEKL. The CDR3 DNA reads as TGCGCCAGCAGCCAAGATTGGGACGGACCGTTTTTCGAGCAGTACTTC. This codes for CASSQDWDGPFFEQYF.

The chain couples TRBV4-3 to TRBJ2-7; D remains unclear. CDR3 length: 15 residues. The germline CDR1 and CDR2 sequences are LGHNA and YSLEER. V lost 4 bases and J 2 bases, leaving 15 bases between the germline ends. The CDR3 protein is CASSLFPGSAYEQYF. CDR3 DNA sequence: TGCGCCAGCAGCCTCTTTCCCGGGTCCGCCTACGAGCAGTACTTC.

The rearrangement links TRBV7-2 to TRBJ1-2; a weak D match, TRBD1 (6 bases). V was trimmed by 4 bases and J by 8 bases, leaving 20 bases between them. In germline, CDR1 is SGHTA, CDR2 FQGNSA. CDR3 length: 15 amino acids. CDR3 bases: TGTGCCAGCAGCTCACCCCCGGGACAAGGCTACGGCTACACCTTC. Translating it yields CASSSPPGQGYGYTF.

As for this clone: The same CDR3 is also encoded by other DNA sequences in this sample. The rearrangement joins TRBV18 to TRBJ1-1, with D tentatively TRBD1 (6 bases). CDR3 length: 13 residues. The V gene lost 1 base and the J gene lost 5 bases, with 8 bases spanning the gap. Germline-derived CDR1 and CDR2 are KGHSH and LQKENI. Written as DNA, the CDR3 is TGTGCCAGCTCACCACTAGGGGGGACTGAAGCTTTCTTT. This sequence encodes CASSPLGGTEAFF. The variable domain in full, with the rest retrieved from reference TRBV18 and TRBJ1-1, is NAGVMQNPRHLVRRRGQEARLRCSPMKGHSHVYWYRQLPEEGLKFMVYLQKENIIDESGMPKERFSAEFPKEGPSILRIQQVVRGDSAAYFCASSPLGGTEAFFGQGTRLTVV.

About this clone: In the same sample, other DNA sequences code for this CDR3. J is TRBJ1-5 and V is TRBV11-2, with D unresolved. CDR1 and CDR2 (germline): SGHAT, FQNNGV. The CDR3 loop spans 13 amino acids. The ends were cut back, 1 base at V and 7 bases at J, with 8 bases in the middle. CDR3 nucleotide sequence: TGTGCCAGCAGCTTAGCCGGTGGACAGCCCCAGCATTTT. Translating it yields CASSLAGGQPQHF.